This T cell receptor beta chain was documented in a study of T cells in Graves' hyperthyroidism and ophthalmopathy (dated by TCRdb to about 2019). Background for the entire study: A discovery cohort of about a hundred patients, 43 with Graves' ophthalmopathy and approximately 57 with stable Graves' hyperthyroidism, was used to find distinguishing TCR V-J signatures. After blood sampling, hyperthyroidism patients were treated with methimazole at a starting dose of 30 mg daily, and ophthalmopathy patients were treated with high-dose intravenous methylprednisolone. Prospective prediction of ophthalmopathy was tested in an independent validation cohort consisting of fewer than 20 hyperthyroidism patients and more than 15 patients who later progressed to ophthalmopathy. The study also compared thyroid tissue and blood T-cell repertoires from more than five Graves' hyperthyroidism patients. The 90 or so discovery patients were randomly split 7:3 into training and test sets. The paper describes TCR Vbeta CDR3 sequencing of 140 or so peripheral blood samples, made up of 43 ophthalmopathy patients, some 76 hyperthyroidism patients and about 17 progressor patients. General conclusions and limits of the study: Blood samples also contained most of the expanded thyroid clonotypes (frequency above 0.001), which suggests that blood repertoires may reflect thyroid immune responses. No statistical method was used to set the sample size in advance, and investigators knew the group allocation. During validation, the model predicted progression to ophthalmopathy a median of approximately 7 months ahead of onset, with almost 71% sensitivity and 72% to 85% specificity. A 13 V-J signature model separated ophthalmopathy from stable hyperthyroidism, with around 90% sensitivity and about 81% specificity in cross-validation and 80%/75% in testing.

To note about this clonotype: The target of this receptor is not known. No much larger clonotype is one base removed from it; base qualities were not supplied.

The TCR beta CDR3 regions were amplified from the RNA transcripts. The first round of RT-PCR for the TCR CDR3 was performed with the HTBI primer set and the Qiagen OneStep RT-PCR kit. A second multiplex PCR round built the libraries, followed by size selection and purification. Paired-end sequencing of the libraries was performed with 100 bp reads on an Illumina HiSeq2000. In the original analysis: SOAPnuke was used to process the raw data, with reads discarded if the reads contained adapters or uncalled bases, had a mean Phred below 15, or lacked an exact constant-primer or identifier match. COPE v1.2.5 was used to merge the high-quality paired reads, and each unique nucleotide sequence was defined as a clonotype. Clonotypes were aligned to IMGT TRBV, TRBD and TRBJ reference segments using MiTCR v1.1. The analysis was restricted to V-J combinations with a frequency above 0.0001, which together covered about 99% of the repertoires. The TCS score was defined as the ratio of F50 (clonal expansion) to E x V (chaos), calculated using BLOSUM62-based TCRdist between CDR3 peptides within each V-J. Welch's t-statistics and random forest reduced some 510 V-J features to roughly 13, which were used in a naive Bayes classifier (R e1071). TCRdb redid the processing of the public reads, applying fastp at Q25 and MiXCR, and retained in-frame beta chains. Each record represents a unique CDR3 protein, reported with the most common genes and DNA among its rows. For this entry, the V and J calls and clone size follow TCRdb and not the study's own pipeline. This sample is represented by hundreds of thousands of distinct CDR3 sequences; 46% of them were singletons. In total, the top ten clones hold 8.2% of the sample.

V gives up 5 bases and J gives up 6 bases, and the segment between their germline ends measures 16 bases. CDR1 and CDR2, per the germline V gene, are SNHLY and FYNNEI. Its CDR3 holds 15 amino acids, cysteine through phenylalanine. Kept here is only the CDR3 DNA, which spans 45 bases and is read in frame from base 1. Stable Graves' hyperthyroidism was defined as the absence of progression to ophthalmopathy over 18 months of follow-up. Hyperthyroidism patients were newly diagnosed, with disease duration under 2 months, and aged 18 to 65 years. Any patient with an uncontrolled infection, another autoimmune disease, pregnancy or lactation was excluded. Diagnoses were based on clinical symptoms, serum thyroxine and TRAb, thyroid ultrasound and orbital computed tomography. Total RNA was extracted using Trizol reagent, and RNA quality was assessed on an Agilent 2100 Bioanalyzer.

Specimen: peripheral blood or thyroid tissue (not recorded which). The receptor was isolated from a woman younger than 30 with Graves' hyperthyroidism. Donor details come from another sample of the same person, matched by shared clones. Recombination connected TRBV2 to TRBJ2-2; a tentative D call is TRBD1 (6 bases match). CDR3 region: CASSYDRPVAGELFF. The sequenced DNA: TGTGCCAGCAGTTACGACAGGCCAGTCGCCGGGGAGCTGTTTTTT.